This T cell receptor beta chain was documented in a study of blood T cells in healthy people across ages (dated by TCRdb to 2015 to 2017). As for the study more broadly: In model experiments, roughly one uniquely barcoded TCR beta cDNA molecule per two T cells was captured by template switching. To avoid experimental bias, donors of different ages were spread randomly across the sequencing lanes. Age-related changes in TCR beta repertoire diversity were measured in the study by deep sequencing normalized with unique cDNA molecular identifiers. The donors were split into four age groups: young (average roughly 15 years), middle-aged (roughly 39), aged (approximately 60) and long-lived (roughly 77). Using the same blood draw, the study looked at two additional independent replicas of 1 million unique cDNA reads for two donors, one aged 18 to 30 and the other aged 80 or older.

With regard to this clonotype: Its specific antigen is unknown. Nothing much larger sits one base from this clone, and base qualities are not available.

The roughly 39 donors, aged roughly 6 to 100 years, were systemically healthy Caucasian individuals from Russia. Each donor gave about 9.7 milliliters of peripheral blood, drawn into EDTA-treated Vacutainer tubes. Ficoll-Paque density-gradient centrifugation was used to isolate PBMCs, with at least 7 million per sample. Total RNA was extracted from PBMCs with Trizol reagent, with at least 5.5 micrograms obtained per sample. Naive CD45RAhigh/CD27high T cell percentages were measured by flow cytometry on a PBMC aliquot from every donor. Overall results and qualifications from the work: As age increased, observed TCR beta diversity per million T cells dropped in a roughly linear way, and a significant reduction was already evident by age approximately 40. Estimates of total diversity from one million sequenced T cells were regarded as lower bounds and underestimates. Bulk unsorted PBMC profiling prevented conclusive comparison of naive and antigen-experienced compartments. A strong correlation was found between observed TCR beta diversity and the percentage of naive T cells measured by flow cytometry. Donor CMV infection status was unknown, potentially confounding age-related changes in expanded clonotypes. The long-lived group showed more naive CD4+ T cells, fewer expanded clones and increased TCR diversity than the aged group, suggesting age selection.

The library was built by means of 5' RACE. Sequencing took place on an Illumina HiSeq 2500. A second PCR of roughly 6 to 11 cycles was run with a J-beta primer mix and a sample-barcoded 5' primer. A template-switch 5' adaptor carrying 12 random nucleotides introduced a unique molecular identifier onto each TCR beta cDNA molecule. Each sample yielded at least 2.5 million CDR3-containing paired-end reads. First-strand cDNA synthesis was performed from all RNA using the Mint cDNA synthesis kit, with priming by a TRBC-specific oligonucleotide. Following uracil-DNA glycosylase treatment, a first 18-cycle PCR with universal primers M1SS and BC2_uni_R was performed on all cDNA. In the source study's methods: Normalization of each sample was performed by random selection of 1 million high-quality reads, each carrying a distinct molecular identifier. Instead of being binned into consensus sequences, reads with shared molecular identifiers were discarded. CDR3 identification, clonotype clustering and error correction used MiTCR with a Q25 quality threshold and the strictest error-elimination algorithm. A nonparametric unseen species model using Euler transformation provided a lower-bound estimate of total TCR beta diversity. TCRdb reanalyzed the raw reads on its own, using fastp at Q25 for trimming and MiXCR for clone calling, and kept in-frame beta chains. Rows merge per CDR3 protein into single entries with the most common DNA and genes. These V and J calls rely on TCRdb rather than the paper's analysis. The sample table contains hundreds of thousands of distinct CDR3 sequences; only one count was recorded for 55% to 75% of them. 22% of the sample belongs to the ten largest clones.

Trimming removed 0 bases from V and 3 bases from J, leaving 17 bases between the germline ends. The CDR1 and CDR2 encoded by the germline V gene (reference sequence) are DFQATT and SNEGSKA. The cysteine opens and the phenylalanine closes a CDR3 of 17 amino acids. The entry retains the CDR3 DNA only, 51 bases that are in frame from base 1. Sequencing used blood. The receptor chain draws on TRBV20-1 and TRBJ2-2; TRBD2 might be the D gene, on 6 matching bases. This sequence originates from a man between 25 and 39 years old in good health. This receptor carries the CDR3 CSARDISGTLYTGELFF. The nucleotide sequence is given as TGCAGTGCTAGAGATATCTCCGGGACTCTATACACCGGGGAGCTGTTTTTT.